This note documents a single T cell receptor beta chain sequence. Per the original methods: Using reference gene primer amplification, nucleated cell counts were estimated. Generated by immunoSEQ multiplex PCR, the TCRdb table keeps only in-frame clones and is missing some. V and J calls and clone size are as listed in that table; D and trimming were resolved from the DNA. The sample contains about 70,000 clones, approximately 83% of which appear only once. This entry comes from a study of blood T cell repertoires in COVID-19. The wider study: The study drew acute and convalescent COVID-19 samples from the United States, Italy and Spain. PBMCs, B-cell-depleted T cells, or T cells provided the cDNA or gDNA that made up the material.

CDR3 length: 15 amino acids. V dropped 0 bases and J dropped 0; count of bases not matched to a gene: 5. From germline, CDR1 is GTSNPN and CDR2 SVGIG (reference sequence). The receptor was derived from a human donor in a cohort sampled during active COVID-19. The chain has TRBV30 and TRBJ2-7; 7 nucleotides line up with TRBD2. The sample consisted of peripheral blood. CDR3: CAWSVSSGASYEQYF. CDR3 sequence (DNA): TGTGCCTGGAGTGTGTCTAGCGGTGCCTCCTACGAGCAGTACTTC.